This TCR beta chain was sequenced in a study of CD8 T cells in Susac syndrome. Study background: Patients with Susac syndrome were therapy-naive, treated with corticosteroids, or treated with intravenous immunoglobulin alone when blood was collected.

For this clonotype: Its specificity is not known.

Trimming cost V 8 bases and J 0 bases, with 20 bases left between them. The CDR3 has 18 residues. CDR1 and CDR2 from the germline V gene are SEHNR and FQNEAQ (reference sequence). Isolation of CD8+ and CD4+ T cells was performed negatively, whereas enrichment of TEMRA cells was done by FACS. Random hexamers were used to reverse transcribe 0.5 to 1 ug of RNA. Multiplex PCR with immunoSEQ amplified the TCR beta CDR3 across 54 Vbeta and 13 Jbeta. TCRdb reprocessed the immunoSEQ multiplex PCR reads with MiXCR, giving one entry per CDR3 protein. The sample includes around 80,000 distinct CDR3 sequences, around 96% of them seen just once. Whole-study findings and limits: Peak Susac CD8+ clonal expansion occurred in TEMRA cells and active patients.

This receptor was identified in a human donor with Susac syndrome. Sequencing was carried out using CD8+ T cells from PBMCs. The V and J genes are TRBV7-9 and TRBJ2-6; D could derive from TRBD1 or TRBD2 (5 bases each). This CDR3 is CASVGPGVGPSGANVLTF. DNA of the CDR3: TGTGCCAGCGTCGGCCCGGGTGTGGGACCCTCTGGGGCCAACGTCCTGACTTTC.